This is a list of T cell receptor beta chains from one sample in a study of PD-1 blockade in classical Hodgkin lymphoma. Data came from immunoSEQ multiplex PCR; TCRdb stores just in-frame clones and leaves some out. The table includes 31,000 or so clones, roughly four fifths detected once. The input for sequencing was peripheral blood mononuclear cells (PBMCs), taken before the fourth cycle of nivolumab. These receptors came from a human donor with classical Hodgkin lymphoma. CDR3s include the opening cysteine and the closing phenylalanine or tryptophan. A D gene is named only where the DNA matches it firmly. A row's size may be missing; if present it is once, few, many or a size class.

TRBV4-1	-	TRBJ1-3	-	CASRQRGWASKNPSGNTIYF	TGCGCCAGCAGACAAAGGGGATGGGCCTCGAAAAACCCCTCTGGAAACACCATATATTTT
TRBV20-1	-	TRBJ2-5	-	CSAVPTQYF	TGCAGTGCTGTGCCGACCCAGTACTTC
TRBV29-1	TRBD1	TRBJ1-1	-	CSARGQGNTEAFF	TGCAGCGCCCGAGGACAGGGGAACACTGAAGCTTTCTTT
TRBV10-3	-	TRBJ1-2	-	CAISASRWANYGYTF	TGTGCCATCAGTGCGAGCCGATGGGCTAACTATGGCTACACCTTC
TRBV7-2	TRBD2	TRBJ2-1	once	CASSSLSGRAYNEQFF	TGTGCCAGCAGCTCCCTTAGCGGGAGGGCTTACAATGAGCAGTTCTTC
TRBV7-2	-	TRBJ2-1	-	CASSSPGRINEQFF	TGTGCCAGCAGCAGCCCAGGGCGAATCAATGAGCAGTTCTTC
TRBV27	-	TRBJ1-2	-	CASSPGAPVGSYGYTF	TGTGCCAGCAGCCCCGGGGCGCCGGTGGGATCTTATGGCTACACCTTC
TRBV7-9	TRBD2	TRBJ2-3	-	CASSYLAGYTDTQYF	TGTGCCAGCAGCTACTTAGCGGGGTATACAGATACGCAGTATTTT
TRBV5-3	-	TRBJ2-1	-	CARSLDGGHAYNEQFF	TGTGCCAGAAGCTTGGACGGGGGCCACGCCTACAATGAGCAGTTCTTC
TRBV7-2	-	TRBJ1-2	few	CASSLENRVGYTF	TGTGCCAGCAGCTTAGAAAACAGGGTAGGCTACACCTTC
TRBV7-2	-	TRBJ2-7	-	CASSLVAGDPIFTYEQYF	TGTGCCAGCAGCTTAGTGGCAGGGGACCCGATATTCACCTACGAGCAGTACTTC
TRBV9	-	TRBJ2-7	-	CASSVGSPGPWEQYF	TGTGCCAGCAGCGTAGGTTCTCCGGGGCCGTGGGAGCAGTACTTC
TRBV19	-	TRBJ2-7	-	CAEGPRRSYEQYF	TGTGCCGAGGGCCCTCGCCGATCCTACGAGCAGTACTTC
TRBV19	-	TRBJ1-2	-	CASSIVEGRDYGYTF	TGTGCCAGTAGTATAGTAGAGGGGCGGGACTATGGCTACACCTTC
TRBV28	-	TRBJ1-3	once	CASLPFGERSGNTIYF	TGTGCCAGCCTCCCTTTTGGGGAGAGGTCTGGAAACACCATATATTTT
TRBV29-1	-	TRBJ2-1	-	CSVDGSSYNEQFF	TGCAGCGTTGATGGTAGCTCCTACAATGAGCAGTTCTTC
TRBV5-8	TRBD1	TRBJ1-1	few	CASRDRGRTEAFF	TGTGCCTCCAGGGACAGGGGGCGAACTGAAGCTTTCTTT
TRBV9	TRBD1	TRBJ2-3	-	CASSVGQGESSTQYF	TGTGCCAGCAGCGTAGGACAGGGTGAGTCAAGTACGCAGTATTTT
TRBV30	-	TRBJ2-1	-	CAWRPGNEQFF	TGTGCCTGGAGACCGGGCAATGAGCAGTTCTTC
TRBV5-1	-	TRBJ2-2	-	CASSLRQDYTGELFF	TGCGCCAGCAGCTTGCGACAGGATTATACCGGGGAGCTGTTTTTT
TRBV7-9	-	TRBJ1-5	-	CASREGNQPQHF	TGTGCCAGCAGAGAGGGAAATCAGCCCCAGCATTTT
TRBV7-2	-	TRBJ2-5	few	CASSLGGTLQETQYF	TGTGCCAGCAGCTTAGGTGGGACACTCCAAGAGACCCAGTACTTC
TRBV6-6	TRBD2	TRBJ2-7	-	CASTLSGVPSRDEQYF	TGTGCCAGCACGCTTAGCGGGGTCCCCTCGAGAGACGAGCAGTACTTC
TRBV7-2	TRBD1	TRBJ2-7	-	CAREFSEASDRGTYEQYF	TGTGCCAGAGAGTTTTCAGAGGCGTCGGACAGGGGAACCTACGAGCAGTACTTC
TRBV7-8	-	TRBJ2-7	-	CASSLGGVTNSYEQYF	TGTGCCAGCAGCTTAGGCGGGGTGACAAACTCCTACGAGCAGTACTTC
TRBV18	-	TRBJ1-1	-	CASSPGKGGEAFF	TGTGCCAGCTCACCAGGGAAAGGGGGTGAAGCTTTCTTT